This entry concerns a single TCR beta chain. This sample is drawn from a study of blood T cell repertoires in COVID-19. As for the study in general: The United States, Italy and Spain provided the acute and convalescent COVID-19 samples. T cells, B-cell-depleted T cells, or PBMCs provided the cDNA or gDNA that served as material.

J was trimmed by 2 bases and V by 2 bases; bases with no gene match: 3. CDR1 is MRHNA, CDR2 SNTAGT, per germline. The CDR3 extends over 15 amino acids. Per the study methods: Amplification with reference gene primers provided the estimates of nucleated cell counts. Profiling relied on immunoSEQ multiplex PCR, and the TCRdb table lists in-frame clones only, not all of them. D and trimming come from the DNA, and the V and J calls and clone size come from that table. The sample comprises around 59,000 clones, less than 85% of which are singletons, and around 9.7% rests with the top ten. Specimen: peripheral blood. The TCR sequence derives from a human donor in a cohort sampled during active COVID-19. The J gene is TRBJ1-1, the V gene TRBV6-4; 9 bases fit TRBD1. CDR3 nucleotides: TGTGCCAGCAGTGACCGGGGACAGGGAAACACTGAAGCTTTCTTT. This encodes CASSDRGQGNTEAFF.